By share of the sample, the clone carrying this T cell receptor beta chain is medium-sized (0.01 to 0.1%). A unique molecular identifier was attached to every TCR cDNA molecule. A single record per CDR3 protein comes from TCRdb applying MiXCR to the 5' RACE reads. The table records around 11,000 distinct CDR3 sequences, roughly 24% of them present only once. The data stem from a study of spatial heterogeneity in lung cancer. In the study overall: For the average unique TCR and UMI combination, more than 8.5 occurrences appeared in raw reads.

The CDR3 sequence is 11 residues long. Trimming took 8 bases from V and 5 from J, leaving 6 bases between them. The time point here: sample taken at primary tumor resection. Tumor, nontumor lung or frozen PBMC supplied whole RNA that was sequenced unsorted. The TCR originated in a female donor with early-stage non-small cell lung cancer. The chain joins TRBV12-3 or TRBV12-4 to TRBJ2-2; D is uncertain. Specimen: PBMCs, collected at surgery. The CDR3 spells CASGETGELFF. The CDR3 coding sequence is TGTGCCAGCGGAGAAACCGGGGAGCTGTTTTTT.